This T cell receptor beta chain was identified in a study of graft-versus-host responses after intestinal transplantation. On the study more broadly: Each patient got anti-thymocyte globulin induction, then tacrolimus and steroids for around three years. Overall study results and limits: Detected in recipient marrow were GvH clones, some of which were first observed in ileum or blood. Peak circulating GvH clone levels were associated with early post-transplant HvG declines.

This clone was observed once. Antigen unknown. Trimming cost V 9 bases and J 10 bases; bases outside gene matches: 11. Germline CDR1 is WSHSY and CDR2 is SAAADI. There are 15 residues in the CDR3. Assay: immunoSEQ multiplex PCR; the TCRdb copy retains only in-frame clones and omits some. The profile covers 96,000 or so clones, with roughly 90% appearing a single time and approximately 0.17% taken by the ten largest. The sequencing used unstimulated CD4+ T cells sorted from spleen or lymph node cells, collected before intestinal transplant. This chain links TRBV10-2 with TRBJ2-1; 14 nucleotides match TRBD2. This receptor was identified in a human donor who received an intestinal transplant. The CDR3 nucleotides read TGCGCCAGTGGCCGTGGGACTAGCGGGAGTTGGGAGCAGTTCTTC. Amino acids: CASGRGTSGSWEQFF.